What follows are 9 T cell receptor beta chains derived from one specimen sequenced in a study of neurological immune-mediated disorders. TCRdb re-called the 5' RACE reads through MiXCR, storing one row per CDR3 protein. The table records 55,000 to 75,000 distinct CDR3 sequences, roughly 4.9% of them present only once. The sequenced material came from PBMCs. The receptors were sampled from a human donor with multiple sclerosis. The donor label of this sample is uncertain.

This clonotype was found many times. The chain carries TRBV7-2 and TRBJ2-2; the D gene is possibly TRBD2 (6 bases). The length of the CDR3 is 13 residues. The germline V and J ends were trimmed by 5 bases and 5 bases, with 9 bases remaining between them. Germline CDR1 SGHTA, CDR2 FQGNSA. The CDR3 reads CASSMTRTGELFF. The CDR3, as DNA: TGTGCCAGCAGCATGACTAGGACCGGGGAGCTGTTTTTT.

This clonotype has at least ten counts. The CDR3 loop is CASSLGTYTGELFF. Written as DNA, the CDR3 is TGTGCCAGCAGTCTTGGCACCTACACCGGGGAGCTGTTTTTT. The chain joins TRBV25-1 to TRBJ2-2; D is ambiguous. The CDR3 loop spans 14 amino acids. The germline V gene encodes CDR1 MGHDK and CDR2 SYGVNS. The V end was cut by 5 bases, the J end by 3 bases, with 10 bases between.

Ten or more counts support this clonotype. This chain uses TRBV5-1 with TRBJ2-7, with 10 bases aligning to TRBD1. V shed 0 bases, J shed 5 bases, and the junction held 8 bases outside the gene matches. This CDR3 has 16 residues. Per the germline V gene, CDR1 is SGHRS and CDR2 is YFSETQ. The DNA for the CDR3 is TGCGCCAGCAGCTTGGGGCCCGGGACAGGGGTCAACGAGCAGTACTTC. Translating gives CASSLGPGTGVNEQYF.

This clonotype was observed many times. V usage is TRBV7-3 and J usage is TRBJ2-7; D unclear. V lost 2 bases, J lost 2 bases, and 10 bases lay in between. The CDR3 loop spans 14 amino acids. Germline V lookup: CDR1 SGHTA, CDR2 FQGTGA. CDR3 nucleotide sequence: TGTGCCAGCAGCTTAGGCCCAGCAACCTACGAGCAGTACTTC. It encodes CASSLGPATYEQYF.

V and J are TRBV5-1 and TRBJ1-1, with unresolved D. V was trimmed by 6 bases and J by 7 bases, leaving 19 bases between them. CDR1 is SGHRS and CDR2 is YFSETQ in the germline V gene. CDR3 length: 14 residues. The CDR3 DNA reads as TGCGCCAGCAAACTACACGGGCAGGAAGGTGAAGCTTTCTTT. Amino acid sequence: CASKLHGQEGEAFF.

Judged by abundance, this clonotype is medium-sized. The rearrangement links TRBV7-6 to TRBJ1-2; tentatively, D is TRBD1 (5 bases). The V end lost 1 base, the J end lost 4 bases, and 13 bases lay between the germline ends. Germline CDR1 is SGHVS and CDR2 is FNYEAQ. The CDR3 runs to 15 residues. CDR3 DNA: TGTGCCAGCAGCTTAGGGAGCTCTGGGGGCTATGGCTACACCTTC. This codes for CASSLGSSGGYGYTF. The complete variable domain, with remaining parts taken from reference TRBV7-6 and TRBJ1-2, reads GAGVSQSPRYKVTKRGQDVALRCDPISGHVSLYWYRQALGQGPEFLTYFNYEAQQDKSGLPNDRFSAERPEGSISTLTIQRTEQRDSAMYRCASSLGSSGGYGYTFGSGTRLTVV.

This clonotype was seen only a few times. V gene TRBV15 combines with J gene TRBJ1-2, with 7 bases matching TRBD1. From germline, CDR1 is LNHNV and CDR2 YYDKDF (reference sequence). The CDR3 extends over 16 amino acids. With 3 bases clipped from V and 0 bases from J, the junction kept 7 bases outside the gene matches. The CDR3 sequence is CATSREDRQTNYGYTF. CDR3 nucleotides: TGTGCCACCAGCAGGGAGGACAGGCAAACTAACTATGGCTACACCTTC.

At least ten counts were recorded for this clonotype. This chain connects TRBV20-1 to TRBJ2-1; 8 nucleotides line up with TRBD2. The trim removed 4 bases at V and 0 bases at J, leaving 2 bases unmatched. Germline loops: CDR1 DFQATT, CDR2 SNEGSKA (reference sequence). CDR3 size: 14 residues. The CDR3 loop is CSAIAGSSYNEQFF. CDR3 DNA: TGCAGTGCTATAGCGGGGAGCTCCTACAATGAGCAGTTCTTC.

This clonotype was picked up many times. This rearrangement joins TRBV10-3 to TRBJ2-2, with D hard to call. V lost 4 bases to trimming and J lost 0 bases, with 12 bases between them. The germline V gene has CDR1 ENHRY and CDR2 SYGVKD. CDR3 length: 16 amino acids. The CDR3 nucleotides are TGTGCCATCAGTGTTTCCGAGAGGACGAACACCGGGGAGCTGTTTTTT. Its translation is CAISVSERTNTGELFF.